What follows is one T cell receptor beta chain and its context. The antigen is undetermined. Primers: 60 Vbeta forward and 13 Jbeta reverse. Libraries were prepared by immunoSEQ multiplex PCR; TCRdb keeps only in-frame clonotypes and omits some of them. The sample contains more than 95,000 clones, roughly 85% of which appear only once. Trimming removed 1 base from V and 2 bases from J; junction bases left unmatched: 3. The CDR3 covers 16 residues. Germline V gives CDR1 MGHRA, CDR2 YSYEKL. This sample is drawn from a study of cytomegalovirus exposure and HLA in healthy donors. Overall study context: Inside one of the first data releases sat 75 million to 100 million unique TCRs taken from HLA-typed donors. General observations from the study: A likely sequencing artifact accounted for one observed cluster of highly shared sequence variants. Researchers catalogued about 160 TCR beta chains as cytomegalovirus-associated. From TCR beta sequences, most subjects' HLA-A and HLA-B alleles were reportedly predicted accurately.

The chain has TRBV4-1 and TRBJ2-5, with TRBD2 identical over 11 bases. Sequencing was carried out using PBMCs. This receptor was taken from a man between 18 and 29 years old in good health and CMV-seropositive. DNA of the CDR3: TGCGCCAGCAGCCAAGGACTAGCGGGGTTTCAAGAGACCCAGTACTTC. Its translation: CASSQGLAGFQETQYF.